This entry features one TCR beta chain sequence. The table came from immunoSEQ multiplex PCR; TCRdb's copy has only in-frame clones and leaves some out. The data hold under 300,000 clones, with about 83% observed a single time. The source of the sample is a study of blood T cell repertoires in COVID-19. The CDR3 runs to 12 residues. Germline V CDR1 and CDR2: SGHRS, YFSETQ. V was cut by 3 bases and J by 10 bases, with 8 bases left in between. The sequence was collected from a woman in her forties or fifties who had recovered from COVID-19. V is TRBV5-1 and J is TRBJ1-6, with D perhaps matching TRBD1 (6 bases). Input material: peripheral blood. The CDR3 DNA sequence: TGCGCCAGCAGCTCGACAGGATCACCCCTCCACTTT. Its translation is CASSSTGSPLHF. Complete variable domain (other parts from reference TRBV5-1 and TRBJ1-6): KAGVTQTPRYLIKTRGQQVTLSCSPISGHRSVSWYQQTPGQGLQFLFEYFSETQRNKGNFPGRFSGRQFSNSRSEMNVSTLELGDSALYLCASSSTGSPLHFGNGTRLTVT.